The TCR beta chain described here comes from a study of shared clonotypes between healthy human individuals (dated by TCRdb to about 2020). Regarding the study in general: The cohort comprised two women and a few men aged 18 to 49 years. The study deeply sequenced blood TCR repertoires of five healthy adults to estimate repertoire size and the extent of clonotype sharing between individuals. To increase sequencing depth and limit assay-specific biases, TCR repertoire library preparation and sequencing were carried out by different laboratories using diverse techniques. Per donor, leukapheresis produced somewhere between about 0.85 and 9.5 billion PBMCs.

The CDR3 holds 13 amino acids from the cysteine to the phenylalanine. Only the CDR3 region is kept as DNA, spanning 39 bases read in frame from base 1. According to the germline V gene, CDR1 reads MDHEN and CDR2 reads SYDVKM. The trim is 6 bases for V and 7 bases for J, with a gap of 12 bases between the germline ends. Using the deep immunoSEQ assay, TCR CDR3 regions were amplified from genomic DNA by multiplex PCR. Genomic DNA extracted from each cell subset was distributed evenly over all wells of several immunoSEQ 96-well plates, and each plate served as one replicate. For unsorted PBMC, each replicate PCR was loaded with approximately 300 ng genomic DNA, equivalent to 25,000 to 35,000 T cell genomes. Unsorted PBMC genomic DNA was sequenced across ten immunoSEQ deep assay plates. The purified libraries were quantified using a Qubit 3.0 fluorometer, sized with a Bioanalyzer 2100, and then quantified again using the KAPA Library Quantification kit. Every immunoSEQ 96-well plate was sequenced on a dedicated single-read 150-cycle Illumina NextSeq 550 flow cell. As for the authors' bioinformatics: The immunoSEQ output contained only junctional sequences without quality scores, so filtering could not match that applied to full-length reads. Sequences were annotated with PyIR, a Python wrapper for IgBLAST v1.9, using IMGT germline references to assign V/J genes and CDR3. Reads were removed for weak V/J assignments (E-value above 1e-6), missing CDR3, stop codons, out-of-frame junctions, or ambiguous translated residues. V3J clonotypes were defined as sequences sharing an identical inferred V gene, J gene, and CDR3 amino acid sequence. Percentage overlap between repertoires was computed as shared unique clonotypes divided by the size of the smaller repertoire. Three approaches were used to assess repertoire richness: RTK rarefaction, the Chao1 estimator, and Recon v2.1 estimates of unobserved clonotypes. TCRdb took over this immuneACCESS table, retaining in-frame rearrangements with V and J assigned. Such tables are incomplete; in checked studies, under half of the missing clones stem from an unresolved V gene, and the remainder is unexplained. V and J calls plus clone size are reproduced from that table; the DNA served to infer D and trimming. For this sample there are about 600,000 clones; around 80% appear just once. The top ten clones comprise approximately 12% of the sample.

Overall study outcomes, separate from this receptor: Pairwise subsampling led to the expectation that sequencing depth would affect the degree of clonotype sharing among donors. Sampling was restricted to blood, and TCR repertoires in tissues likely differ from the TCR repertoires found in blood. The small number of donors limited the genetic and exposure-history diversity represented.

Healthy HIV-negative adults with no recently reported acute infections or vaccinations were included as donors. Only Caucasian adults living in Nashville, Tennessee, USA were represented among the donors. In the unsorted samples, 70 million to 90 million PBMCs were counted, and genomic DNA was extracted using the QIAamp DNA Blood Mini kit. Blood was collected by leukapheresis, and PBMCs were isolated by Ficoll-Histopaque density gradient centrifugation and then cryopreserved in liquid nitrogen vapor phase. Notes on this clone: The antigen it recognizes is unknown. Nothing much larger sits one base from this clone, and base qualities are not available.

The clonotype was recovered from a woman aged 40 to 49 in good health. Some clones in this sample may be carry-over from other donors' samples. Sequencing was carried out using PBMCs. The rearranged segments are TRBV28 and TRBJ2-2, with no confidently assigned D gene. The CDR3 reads CASSASYRGELFF. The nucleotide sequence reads TGTGCCAGCAGCGCTTCCTATCGCGGGGAGCTGTTTTTT.